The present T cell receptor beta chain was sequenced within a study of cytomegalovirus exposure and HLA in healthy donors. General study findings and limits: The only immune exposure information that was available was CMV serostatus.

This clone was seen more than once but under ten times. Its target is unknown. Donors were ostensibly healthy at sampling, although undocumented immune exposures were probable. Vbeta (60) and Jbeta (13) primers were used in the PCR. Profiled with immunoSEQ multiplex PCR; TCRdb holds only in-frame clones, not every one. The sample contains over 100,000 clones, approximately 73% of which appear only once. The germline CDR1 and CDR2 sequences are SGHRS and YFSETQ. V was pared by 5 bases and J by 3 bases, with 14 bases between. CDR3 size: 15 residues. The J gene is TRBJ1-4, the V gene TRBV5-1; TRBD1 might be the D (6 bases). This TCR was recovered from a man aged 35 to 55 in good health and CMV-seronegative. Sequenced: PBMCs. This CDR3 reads CASRRTAFPNEKLFF. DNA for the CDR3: TGCGCCAGCAGACGGACAGCCTTTCCTAATGAAAAACTGTTTTTT.